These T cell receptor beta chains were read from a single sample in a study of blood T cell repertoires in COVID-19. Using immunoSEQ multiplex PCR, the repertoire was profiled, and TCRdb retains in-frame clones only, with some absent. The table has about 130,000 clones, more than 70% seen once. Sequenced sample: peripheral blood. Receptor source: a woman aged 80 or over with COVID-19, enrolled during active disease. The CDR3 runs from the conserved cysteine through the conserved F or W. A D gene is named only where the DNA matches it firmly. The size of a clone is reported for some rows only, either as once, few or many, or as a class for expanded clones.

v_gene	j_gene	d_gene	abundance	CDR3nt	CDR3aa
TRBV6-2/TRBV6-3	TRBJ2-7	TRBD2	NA	TGTGCCAGCAGTTACGATTTGGTGGGAGGGCCCCGGGACGAGCAGTACTTC	CASSYDLVGGPRDEQYF
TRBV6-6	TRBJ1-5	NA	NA	TGTGCCAGCGGAGAGGATAACCGGTTAAATCAGCCCCAGCATTTT	CASGEDNRLNQPQHF
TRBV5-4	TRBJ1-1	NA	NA	TGTGCCAGCAGCCCAGGTAGGGGCACGTCGAACACTGAAGCTTTCTTT	CASSPGRGTSNTEAFF
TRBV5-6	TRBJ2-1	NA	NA	TGTGCCAGCAGCTTAGTAACTAGGTTGGGCTACAATGAGCAGTTCTTC	CASSLVTRLGYNEQFF
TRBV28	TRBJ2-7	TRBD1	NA	TGTGCCAGCAGTTCCGGGACAGGCTCCTACGAGCAGTACTTC	CASSSGTGSYEQYF
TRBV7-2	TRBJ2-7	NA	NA	TGTGCCAGCAGCGTAGGACAGTACTACGAGCAGTACTTC	CASSVGQYYEQYF
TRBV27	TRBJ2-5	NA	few	TGTGCCAGCAGACCGGACTCCCAGGGGAGGGGGACCCAGTACTTC	CASRPDSQGRGTQYF
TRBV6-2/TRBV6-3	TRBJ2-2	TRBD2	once	TGTGCCAGCAGTTTACTAGCGGGATTAAACACCGGGGAGCTGTTTTTT	CASSLLAGLNTGELFF
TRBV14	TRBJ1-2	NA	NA	TGTGCCAGCAGCCGCTTGTCAACAGCAAACTATGGCTACACCTTC	CASSRLSTANYGYTF
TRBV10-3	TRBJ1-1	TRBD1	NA	TGTGCCATCAGCTCAGGGGGCCTCACTGAAGCTTTCTTT	CAISSGGLTEAFF
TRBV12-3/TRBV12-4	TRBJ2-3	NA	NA	TGTGCCAGCAGTTTAGCCCGGTATGATACGCAGTATTTT	CASSLARYDTQYF
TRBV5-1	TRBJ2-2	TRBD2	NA	TGCGCCAGCAGCTCGTTAGCGGGAGGGAACACCGGGGAGCTGTTTTTT	CASSSLAGGNTGELFF
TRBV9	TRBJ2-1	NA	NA	TGTGCCAGCAGCGTAGGGGTTCTAGCTTTTGGCAATGAGCAGTTCTTC	CASSVGVLAFGNEQFF
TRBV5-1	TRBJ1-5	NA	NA	TGCGCCAGCAGCACGGACTTCAATCAGCCCCAGCATTTT	CASSTDFNQPQHF
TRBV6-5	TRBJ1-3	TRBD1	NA	TGTGCCAGCAGGCTCGGGACAGCTGGAAACACCATATATTTT	CASRLGTAGNTIYF
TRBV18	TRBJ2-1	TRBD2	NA	TGTGCCAGCTCAATCGGACTAGCGGGAGGGGAGCAGTTCTTC	CASSIGLAGGEQFF
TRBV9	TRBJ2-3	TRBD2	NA	TGTGCCAGCGCCGACGGACTAGCGCTCACAGATACGCAGTATTTT	CASADGLALTDTQYF
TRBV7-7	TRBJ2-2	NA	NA	TGTGCTAGCAGCTTATTACCAGGGGTATCCGGGGAGCTGTTTTTT	CASSLLPGVSGELFF
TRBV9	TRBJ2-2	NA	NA	TGTGCCAGCAGCGCCGGACAGCCCGGGGAGCTGTTTTTT	CASSAGQPGELFF
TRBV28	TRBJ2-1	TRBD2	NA	TGTGCCAGTTGGCCTAGCGGGAGAGGAAATGAGCAGTTCTTC	CASWPSGRGNEQFF
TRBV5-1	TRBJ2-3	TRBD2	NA	TGCGCCAGCAGCCCACTAGCGGGGGGCACAGATACGCAGTATTTT	CASSPLAGGTDTQYF
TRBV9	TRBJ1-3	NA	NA	TGTGCCAGCAGCGTAGAGGTGCAGACAGGAAACACCATATATTTT	CASSVEVQTGNTIYF
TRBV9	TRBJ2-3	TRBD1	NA	TGTGCCAGCAGCGAGAGGTGGACAGGGGTTCTTACAGATACGCAGTATTTT	CASSERWTGVLTDTQYF
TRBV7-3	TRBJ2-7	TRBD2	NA	TGTGCCAGCAGCTTAACGTGGGCGGGAGAATACGAGCAGTACTTC	CASSLTWAGEYEQYF